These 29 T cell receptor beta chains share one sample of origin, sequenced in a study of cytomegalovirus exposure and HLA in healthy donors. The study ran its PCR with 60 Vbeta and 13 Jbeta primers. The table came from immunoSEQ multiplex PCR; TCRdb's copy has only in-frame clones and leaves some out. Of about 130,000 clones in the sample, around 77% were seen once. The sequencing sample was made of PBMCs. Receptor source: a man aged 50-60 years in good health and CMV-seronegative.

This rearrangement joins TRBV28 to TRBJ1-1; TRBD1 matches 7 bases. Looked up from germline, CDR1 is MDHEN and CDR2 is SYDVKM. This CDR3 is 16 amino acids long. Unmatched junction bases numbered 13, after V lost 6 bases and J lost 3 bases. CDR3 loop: CASSPGGGVWDTEAFF. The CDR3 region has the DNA TGTGCCAGCAGCCCCGGAGGGGGCGTCTGGGACACTGAAGCTTTCTTT.

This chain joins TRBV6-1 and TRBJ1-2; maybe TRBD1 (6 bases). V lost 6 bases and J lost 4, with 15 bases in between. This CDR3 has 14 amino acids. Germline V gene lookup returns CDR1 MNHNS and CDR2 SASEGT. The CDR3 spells CASRFRGARYGYTF. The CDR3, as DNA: TGTGCCAGCAGATTTCGGGGGGCGCGCTATGGCTACACCTTC.

The CDR3 DNA follows: TGTGCCAGCAGTCCCGGGACTAGCGGGAGTTCTCAAGAGACCCAGTACTTC. Translated: CASSPGTSGSSQETQYF. This sequence joins TRBV11-1 and TRBJ2-5, with TRBD2 matching 14 bases. The CDR3 totals 17 residues. V was pared by 6 bases and J by 2 bases, with 8 bases of the junction left unmatched. In germline, CDR1 is SGHAT, CDR2 FQDESV (reference sequence).

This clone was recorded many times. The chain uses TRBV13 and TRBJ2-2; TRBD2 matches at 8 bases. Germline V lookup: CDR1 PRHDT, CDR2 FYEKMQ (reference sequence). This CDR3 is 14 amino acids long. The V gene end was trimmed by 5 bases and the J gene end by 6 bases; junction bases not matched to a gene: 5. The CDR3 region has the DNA TGTGCCAGCAGCGATGGACTAGCTGCCGGGGAGCTGTTTTTT. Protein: CASSDGLAAGELFF.

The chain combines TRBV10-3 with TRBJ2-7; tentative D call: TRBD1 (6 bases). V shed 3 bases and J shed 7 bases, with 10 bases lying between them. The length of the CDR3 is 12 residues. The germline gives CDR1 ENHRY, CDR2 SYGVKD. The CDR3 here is CAISEWGREQYF. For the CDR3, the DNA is TGTGCCATCAGTGAATGGGGGCGGGAGCAGTACTTC.

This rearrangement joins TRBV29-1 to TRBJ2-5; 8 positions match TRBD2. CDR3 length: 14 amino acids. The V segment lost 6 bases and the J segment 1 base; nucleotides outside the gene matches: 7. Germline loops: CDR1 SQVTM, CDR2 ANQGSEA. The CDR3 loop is CSVIKAGVQETQYF. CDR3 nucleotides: TGCAGCGTGATTAAAGCGGGAGTCCAAGAGACCCAGTACTTC.

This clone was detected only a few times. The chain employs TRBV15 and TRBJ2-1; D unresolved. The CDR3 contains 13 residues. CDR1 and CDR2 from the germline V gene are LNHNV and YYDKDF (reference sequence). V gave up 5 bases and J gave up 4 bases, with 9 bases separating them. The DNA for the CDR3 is TGTGCCACCAGCCCTAACCTGTACAATGAGCAGTTCTTC. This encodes CATSPNLYNEQFF.

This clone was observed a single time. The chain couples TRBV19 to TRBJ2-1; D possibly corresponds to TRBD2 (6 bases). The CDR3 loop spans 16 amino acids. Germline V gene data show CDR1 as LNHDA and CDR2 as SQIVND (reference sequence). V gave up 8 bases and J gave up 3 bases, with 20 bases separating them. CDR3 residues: CASAPSGVSFYNEQFF. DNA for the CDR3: TGTGCCAGTGCGCCCTCGGGGGTATCCTTCTACAATGAGCAGTTCTTC. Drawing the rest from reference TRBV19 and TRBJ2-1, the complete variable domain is DGGITQSPKYLFRKEGQNVTLSCEQNLNHDAMYWYRQDPGQGLRLIYYSQIVNDFQKGDIAEGYSVSREKKESFPLTVTSAQKNPTAFYLCASAPSGVSFYNEQFFGPGTRLTVL.

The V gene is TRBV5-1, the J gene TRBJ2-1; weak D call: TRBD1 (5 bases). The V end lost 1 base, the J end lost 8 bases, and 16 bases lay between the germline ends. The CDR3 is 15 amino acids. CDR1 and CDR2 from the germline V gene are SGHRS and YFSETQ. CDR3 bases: TGCGCCAGCAGCTTGTCAGGGCCGGGTCTCGATGAGCAGTTCTTC. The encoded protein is CASSLSGPGLDEQFF.

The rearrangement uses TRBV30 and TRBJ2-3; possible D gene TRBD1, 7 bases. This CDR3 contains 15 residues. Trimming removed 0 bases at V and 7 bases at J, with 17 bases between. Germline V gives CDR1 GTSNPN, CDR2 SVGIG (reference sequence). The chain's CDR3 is CAWSVRGGGKNTQYF. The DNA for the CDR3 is TGTGCCTGGAGTGTACGCGGAGGGGGCAAAAATACGCAGTATTTT.

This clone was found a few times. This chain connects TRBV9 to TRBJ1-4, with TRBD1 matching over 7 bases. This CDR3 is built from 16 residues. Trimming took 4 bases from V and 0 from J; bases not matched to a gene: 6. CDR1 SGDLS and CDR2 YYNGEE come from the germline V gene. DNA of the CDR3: TGTGCCAGCAGCTTACAGGGGACGGCAACTAATGAAAAACTGTTTTTT. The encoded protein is CASSLQGTATNEKLFF. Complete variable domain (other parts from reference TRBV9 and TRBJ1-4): DSGVTQTPKHLITATGQRVTLRCSPRSGDLSVYWYQQSLDQGLQFLIQYYNGEERAKGNILERFSAQQFPDLHSELNLSSLELGDSALYFCASSLQGTATNEKLFFGSGTQLSVL.

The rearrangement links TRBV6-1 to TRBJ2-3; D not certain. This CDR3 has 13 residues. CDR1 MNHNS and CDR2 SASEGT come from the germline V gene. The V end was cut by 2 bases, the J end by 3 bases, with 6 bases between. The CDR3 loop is CASSEIETDTQYF. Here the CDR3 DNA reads TGTGCCAGCAGTGAAATAGAAACAGATACGCAGTATTTT.

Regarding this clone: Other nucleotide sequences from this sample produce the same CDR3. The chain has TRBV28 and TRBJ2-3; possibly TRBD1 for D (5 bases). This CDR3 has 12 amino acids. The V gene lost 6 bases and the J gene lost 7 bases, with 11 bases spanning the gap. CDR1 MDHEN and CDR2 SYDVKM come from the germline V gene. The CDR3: CASRPKGNTQYF. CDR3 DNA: TGTGCCAGCAGACCAAAGGGGAATACGCAGTATTTT.

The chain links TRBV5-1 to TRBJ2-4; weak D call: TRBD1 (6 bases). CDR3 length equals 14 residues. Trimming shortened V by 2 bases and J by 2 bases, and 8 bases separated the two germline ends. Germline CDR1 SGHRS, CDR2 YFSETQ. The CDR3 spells CASSFQGTKNIQYF. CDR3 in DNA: TGCGCCAGCAGCTTCCAGGGGACCAAAAACATTCAGTACTTC.

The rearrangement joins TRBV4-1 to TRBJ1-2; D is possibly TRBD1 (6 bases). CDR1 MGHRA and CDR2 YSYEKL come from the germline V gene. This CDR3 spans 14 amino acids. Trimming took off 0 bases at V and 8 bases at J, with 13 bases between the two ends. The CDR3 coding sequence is TGCGCCAGCAGCCAAGAAGTGGGGGCCGAGGGCTACACCTTC. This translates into CASSQEVGAEGYTF.

CDR3 protein: CASSVGQATEAFF. CDR3 DNA sequence: TGTGCCAGCAGCGTCGGACAGGCCACTGAAGCTTTCTTT. This chain connects TRBV7-9 to TRBJ1-1; 7 bases align to TRBD1. The length of the CDR3 is 13 residues. V shed 5 bases, J shed 4 bases, and the junction held 4 bases outside the gene matches. CDR1 and CDR2 (germline): SEHNR, FQNEAQ (reference sequence). Supplemented by reference TRBV7-9 and TRBJ1-1, the full variable domain reads DTGVSQNPRHKITKRGQNVTFRCDPISEHNRLYWYRQTLGQGPEFLTYFQNEAQLEKSRLLSDRFSAERPKGSFSTLEIQRTEQGDSAMYLCASSVGQATEAFFGQGTRLTVV.

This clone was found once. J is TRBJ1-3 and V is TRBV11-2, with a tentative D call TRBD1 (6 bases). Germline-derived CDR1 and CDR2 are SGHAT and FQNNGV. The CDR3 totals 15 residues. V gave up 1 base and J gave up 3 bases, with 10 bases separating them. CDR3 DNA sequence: TGTGCCAGCAGCTTAGGGGTGGACAGTGGAAACACCATATATTTT. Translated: CASSLGVDSGNTIYF.

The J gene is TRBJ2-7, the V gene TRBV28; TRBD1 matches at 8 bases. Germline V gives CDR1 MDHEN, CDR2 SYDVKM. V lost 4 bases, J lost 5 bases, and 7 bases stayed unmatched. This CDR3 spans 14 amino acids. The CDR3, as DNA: TGTGCCAGCAGTTCAGGGGACAGGATCCACGAGCAGTACTTC. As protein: CASSSGDRIHEQYF.

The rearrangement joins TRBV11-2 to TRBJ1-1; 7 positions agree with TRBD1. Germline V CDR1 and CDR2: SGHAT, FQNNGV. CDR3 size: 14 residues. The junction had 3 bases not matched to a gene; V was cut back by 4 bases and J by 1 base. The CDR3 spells CASSWTGKNTEAFF. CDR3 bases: TGTGCCAGCAGCTGGACAGGAAAGAACACTGAAGCTTTCTTT.

This CDR3 is CASRSQGMNTEAFF. DNA of the CDR3: TGTGCCAGCAGATCACAGGGCATGAACACTGAAGCTTTCTTT. This chain uses TRBV28 with TRBJ1-1; D might be TRBD1 (6 bases). V lost 6 bases to trimming and J lost 0 bases, with 11 bases between them. The germline V gene has CDR1 MDHEN and CDR2 SYDVKM. The CDR3 extends over 14 amino acids.

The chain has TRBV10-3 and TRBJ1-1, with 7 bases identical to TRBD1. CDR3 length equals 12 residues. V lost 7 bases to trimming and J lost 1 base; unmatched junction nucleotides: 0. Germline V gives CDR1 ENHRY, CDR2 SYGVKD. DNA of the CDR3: TGTGCCATCAAGGGGGCGAACACTGAAGCTTTCTTT. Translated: CAIKGANTEAFF.

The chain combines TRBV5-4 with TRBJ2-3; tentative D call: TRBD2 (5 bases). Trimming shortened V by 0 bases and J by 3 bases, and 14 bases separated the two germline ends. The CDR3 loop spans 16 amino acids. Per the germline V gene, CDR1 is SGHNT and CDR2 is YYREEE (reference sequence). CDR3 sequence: CASSLAGKRSTDTQYF. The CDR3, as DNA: TGTGCCAGCAGCTTGGCCGGGAAGCGGAGTACAGATACGCAGTATTTT.

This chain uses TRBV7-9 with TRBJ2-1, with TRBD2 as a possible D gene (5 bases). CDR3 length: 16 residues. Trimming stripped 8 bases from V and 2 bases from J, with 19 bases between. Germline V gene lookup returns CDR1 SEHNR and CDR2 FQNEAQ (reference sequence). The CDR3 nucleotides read TGTGCCAGCCACATGTGGAGAGCGGAGGCCTACAATGAGCAGTTCTTC. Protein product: CASHMWRAEAYNEQFF.

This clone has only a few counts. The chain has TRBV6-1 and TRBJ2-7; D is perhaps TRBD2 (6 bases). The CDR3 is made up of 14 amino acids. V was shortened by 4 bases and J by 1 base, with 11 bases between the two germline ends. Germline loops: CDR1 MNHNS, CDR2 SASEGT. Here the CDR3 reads CASSAGTGSYEQYF. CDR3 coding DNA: TGTGCCAGCAGTGCCGGGACTGGGTCCTACGAGCAGTACTTC.

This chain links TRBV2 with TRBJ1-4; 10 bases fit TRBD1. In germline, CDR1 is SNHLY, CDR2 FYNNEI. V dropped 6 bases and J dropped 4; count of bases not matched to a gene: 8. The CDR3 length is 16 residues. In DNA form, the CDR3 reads TGTGCCAGCAGCCGGGACAGGGGATACGGTAATGAAAAACTGTTTTTT. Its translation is CASSRDRGYGNEKLFF.

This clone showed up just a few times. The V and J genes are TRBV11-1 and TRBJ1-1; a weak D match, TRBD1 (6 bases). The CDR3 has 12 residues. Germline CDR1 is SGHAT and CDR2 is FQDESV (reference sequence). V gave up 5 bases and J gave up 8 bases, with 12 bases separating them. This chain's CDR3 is CASSPLDREAFF. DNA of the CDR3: TGTGCCAGCAGCCCCCTTGACAGGGAAGCTTTCTTT.

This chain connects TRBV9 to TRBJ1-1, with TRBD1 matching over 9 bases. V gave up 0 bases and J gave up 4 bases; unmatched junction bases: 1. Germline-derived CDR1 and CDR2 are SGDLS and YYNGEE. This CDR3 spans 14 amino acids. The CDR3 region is CASSVETGGTEAFF. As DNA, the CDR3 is TGTGCCAGCAGCGTAGAGACAGGGGGCACTGAAGCTTTCTTT.

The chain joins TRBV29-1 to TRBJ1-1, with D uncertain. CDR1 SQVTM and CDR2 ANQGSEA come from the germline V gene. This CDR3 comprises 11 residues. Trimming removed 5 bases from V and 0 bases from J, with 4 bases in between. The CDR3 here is CSVRVNTEAFF. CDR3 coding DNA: TGCAGCGTTCGGGTGAACACTGAAGCTTTCTTT.

The CDR3, as DNA: TGTGCCAGCACGCGCTCCGGTGAAGCTTTCTTT. Translated: CASTRSGEAFF. The V gene is TRBV6-5, the J gene TRBJ1-1; no firm D call. From germline, CDR1 is MNHEY and CDR2 SVGAGI. Trimming stripped 7 bases from V and 7 bases from J, with 10 bases between. The CDR3 length is 11 residues.